One sample yielded the 17 T cell receptor beta chains listed below, sequenced in a study of blood T cell repertoires in COVID-19. Sequenced by immunoSEQ multiplex PCR; TCRdb stores in-frame clones only, minus some. The sample records about 250,000 clones, around 83% being singletons. The sequenced sample was PBMCs or T cells enriched from blood (not recorded which). The receptors were sampled from a woman aged 50 to 60 who had been exposed to COVID-19.

The rearrangement links TRBV5-6 to TRBJ2-3; 8 bases agree with TRBD2. Trimming removed 2 bases from V and 2 bases from J; junction bases left unmatched: 7. This CDR3 is 16 amino acids long. The germline V gene has CDR1 SGHDT and CDR2 YYEEEE. CDR3 in DNA: TGTGCCAGCAGCTTAGGCGGGGGGCCTCTCACAGATACGCAGTATTTT. It specifies CASSLGGGPLTDTQYF.

The V call is TRBV29-1, the J call TRBJ1-2; 10 bases agree with TRBD1. The CDR3 covers 13 residues. Trimming cost V 7 bases and J 5 bases; bases outside gene matches: 7. CDR1 and CDR2 from the germline V gene are SQVTM and ANQGSEA. The CDR3 region has the DNA TGCAGCGCTGTCGGGACAGGGGCATATGGCTACACCTTC. Translated: CSAVGTGAYGYTF.

The gene calls are TRBV27 and TRBJ1-1; 8 positions agree with TRBD1. The germline CDR1 and CDR2 sequences are MNHEY and SMNVEV (reference sequence). J lost 7 bases, V lost 3 bases, and 10 bases had no gene match. The CDR3 runs to 15 residues. In DNA form, the CDR3 reads TGTGCCAGCAGTTTTGGGCTAGGGACAGGCAGTGAAGCTTTCTTT. Translation: CASSFGLGTGSEAFF.

This clone has only a few counts. CDR3 bases: TGTGCCAGCTTCGACAGGGTCCCAGATACGCAGTATTTT. This sequence encodes CASFDRVPDTQYF. The chain uses TRBV7-2 and TRBJ2-3; 7 nucleotides line up with TRBD1. This CDR3 has 13 residues. With V trimmed by 8 bases and J by 4 bases, 6 bases remained unmatched. From germline, CDR1 is SGHTA and CDR2 FQGNSA. Looking up the rest from reference TRBV7-2 and TRBJ2-3 gives the full variable domain: GAGVSQSPSNKVTEKGKDVELRCDPISGHTALYWYRQSLGQGLEFLIYFQGNSAPDKSGLPSDRFSAERTGGSVSTLTIQRTQQEDSAVYLCASFDRVPDTQYFGPGTRLTVL.

V gene TRBV29-1 combines with J gene TRBJ1-3, with D possibly matching TRBD1 (6 bases). The CDR3 is 13 amino acids. V dropped 1 base and J dropped 4 bases, with 8 bases sitting between them. Germline V gene data show CDR1 as SQVTM and CDR2 as ANQGSEA. Here the CDR3 reads CSVEAGAGNTIYF. The CDR3 coding sequence is TGCAGCGTTGAAGCAGGGGCCGGAAACACCATATATTTT.

The chain couples TRBV11-2 to TRBJ1-6; tentatively, D is TRBD1 (5 bases). V shed 3 bases and J shed 8 bases, with 14 bases lying between them. The CDR3 runs to 15 residues. CDR1 is SGHAT, CDR2 FQNNGV, per germline. Here the CDR3 reads CASSLSSGSDSPLHF. CDR3 DNA sequence: TGTGCCAGCAGCTTGAGTTCAGGGTCAGATTCACCCCTCCACTTT.

The CDR3: CASQDRGGLVSDTQYF. The CDR3 bases are TGTGCCTCCCAAGATCGGGGGGGCCTAGTATCAGATACGCAGTATTTT. The V call is TRBV13, the J call TRBJ2-3; 8 bases fit TRBD2. The germline V gene has CDR1 PRHDT and CDR2 FYEKMQ (reference sequence). The CDR3 totals 16 residues. V lost 11 bases, J lost 4 bases, and 17 bases stayed unmatched.

This clone was observed a few times. The rearrangement joins TRBV7-2 to TRBJ1-4, with 7 bases identical to TRBD1. Germline CDR1 SGHTA, CDR2 FQGNSA. CDR3 length equals 17 residues. V lost 1 base and J lost 10; bases outside the gene matches: 15. The CDR3 sequence is CASSLGSFETGTGKLFF. CDR3 sequence (DNA): TGTGCCAGCAGCTTAGGGTCCTTTGAGACAGGGACGGGAAAACTGTTTTTT.

The chain is built from TRBV2 and TRBJ2-2, with a weak D call TRBD2 (5 bases). Trimming left V 2 bases short and J 5 bases short, with 12 bases between. The CDR3 totals 15 residues. Germline V gene sequence: CDR1 SNHLY, CDR2 FYNNEI. CDR3 in amino acids: CASSESRRGTGELFF. The CDR3 DNA reads as TGTGCCAGCAGTGAAAGCCGTCGAGGGACCGGGGAGCTGTTTTTT.

This rearrangement joins TRBV6-5 to TRBJ2-2, with 10 nucleotides matching TRBD2. This CDR3 has 16 residues. CDR1 is MNHEY, CDR2 SVGAGI, per germline. The V segment lost 2 bases and the J segment 7 bases; nucleotides outside the gene matches: 7. The CDR3 here is CASSYESGGAHGELFF. CDR3 DNA sequence: TGTGCCAGCAGTTACGAAAGCGGGGGGGCCCACGGGGAGCTGTTTTTT.

This clone came up a few times. The J gene is TRBJ2-1, the V gene TRBV7-2, with D maybe TRBD1 (6 bases). Per germline, CDR1 SGHTA and CDR2 FQGNSA. CDR3 size: 15 residues. Trimming removed 5 bases from V and 0 bases from J, with 11 bases in between. The CDR3 sequence: CASSQDSSSYNEQFF. Here the CDR3 DNA reads TGTGCCAGCAGCCAGGACAGCAGCTCCTACAATGAGCAGTTCTTC.

The V call is TRBV3-1 (or the pseudogene TRBV3-2), the J call TRBJ1-4, with TRBD1 identical over 7 bases. Germline CDR1 reads LGHDT; CDR2 reads YNNKEL (reference sequence). This CDR3 comprises 15 residues. With 4 bases clipped from V and 8 bases from J, the junction kept 10 bases outside the gene matches. The DNA of the CDR3 is TGTGCCAGCAGCCCCGCGACAGGGCTTGGAGAAAAACTGTTTTTT. Amino acid sequence: CASSPATGLGEKLFF.

This clone was detected only a few times. The V gene is TRBV9, the J gene TRBJ2-1; 7 bases align to TRBD1. Germline V gene lookup returns CDR1 SGDLS and CDR2 YYNGEE. CDR3 size: 14 residues. Trimming at V came to 2 bases and at J to 10 bases, leaving 9 bases not matched to a gene. CDR3: CASSVGDSRQEQFF. The CDR3 DNA is TGTGCCAGCAGCGTTGGGGACAGCCGGCAAGAGCAGTTCTTC.

This chain uses TRBV5-1 with TRBJ1-2; D unresolved. The length of the CDR3 is 13 residues. Trimming pared 4 bases from V and 5 bases from J, leaving 12 bases between. CDR1 is SGHRS, CDR2 YFSETQ, per germline. CDR3 loop: CASSPRHGYGYTF. CDR3 nucleotides: TGCGCCAGCAGCCCCCGACACGGTTATGGCTACACCTTC. The full variable domain, with the rest looked up from reference TRBV5-1 and TRBJ1-2, is KAGVTQTPRYLIKTRGQQVTLSCSPISGHRSVSWYQQTPGQGLQFLFEYFSETQRNKGNFPGRFSGRQFSNSRSEMNVSTLELGDSALYLCASSPRHGYGYTFGSGTRLTVV.

This clone was detected only once. The chain employs TRBV7-2 and TRBJ2-1, with a weak D call TRBD1 (6 bases). Germline CDR1 and CDR2: SGHTA and FQGNSA. CDR3 length: 15 residues. V was cut by 3 bases and J by 7 bases, with 16 bases left in between. The CDR3 region is CASSLVIRGTNEQFF. CDR3 bases: TGTGCCAGCAGCTTGGTTATAAGGGGGACAAATGAGCAGTTCTTC.

The rearrangement links TRBV5-4 to TRBJ1-6; TRBD1 might be the D (5 bases). CDR1 and CDR2 from the germline V gene are SGHNT and YYREEE (reference sequence). This CDR3 has 12 residues. Trimming shortened V by 5 bases and J by 7 bases, and 7 bases separated the two germline ends. In DNA, the CDR3 is TGTGCCAGCAGTAAGGGGAATTCACCCCTCCACTTT. It specifies CASSKGNSPLHF.

The chain employs TRBV27 and TRBJ1-3; D is unclear. With 5 bases removed from V and 7 bases from J, the gap between germline ends came to 12 bases. Germline V gene data show CDR1 as MNHEY and CDR2 as SMNVEV (reference sequence). The CDR3 has 13 amino acids. The CDR3 DNA is TGTGCCAGCAGTCCGCTAAGAGGGAACACCATATATTTT. Its protein product is CASSPLRGNTIYF.